This T cell receptor beta chain is drawn from a study of human T cells and chemical hapten exposure (dated by TCRdb to the early 2020s). Concerning the study at large: For sensitization, 2% DPC in acetone was applied to a roughly 2 cm by roughly 2 cm area of upper inner arm skin. Weekly therapeutic DPC doses were additionally applied to the scalp of patients throughout the roughly 23-week study period. Patch tests used Finn chambers with 0.01% DPC on the upper back, scored after 6 days by International Contact Dermatitis Research Group standards. The patient cohort, mostly female, included alopecia areata with under or over 50% scalp involvement, alopecia totalis and alopecia universalis. Libraries were pooled for sequencing, and per-sample TCR yields varied mainly because of small differences in library volumes within the pool. The study tracked peripheral blood TCR repertoire changes in vivo during primary and secondary sensitization to the hapten diphenylcyclopropenone (DPC) in alopecia patients. Blood samples were taken from patients before sensitization (week 0) and then at 2, 6 and about 24 weeks after DPC sensitization. Nearly 30 alopecia patients provided blood for TCR sequencing at one to four time points (pre-sensitization, 2, 6 and 24 weeks). Findings and caveats that apply to the study as a whole: DPC sensitization did not change how many TCRs were above 1 in 1000 frequency, and no evidence was found of alterations in global repertoire structure. Alopecia, a presumed autoimmune disease, was present in all patients, so the immune response of the patients might differ from that of healthy individuals. Repeated subsampling changed both the strength of the expansion versus patch-test correlation and the threshold at which the correlation became significant. A positive correlation was found between the number of PT1 expanded TCRs and patch test score, with significance reached at thresholds 8, 16 and 32 but not 4. Expanded TCRs formed significantly more large CDR3 similarity clusters than pre-sensitization or healthy control sets, consistent with antigen-driven responses.

Receptor amplification or capture employed RACE. The listed sequencing device is NextSeq 500. During library preparation, unique molecular identifiers were attached to individual cDNA molecules so that TCRs could be counted quantitatively and reproducibly. Both TCR alpha and TCR beta chains were sequenced from each blood RNA sample. In the source study's methods: A median of roughly 100,000 TCRs per sample was observed, with a range of about 20,000 to 750,000. The Decombinator software suite was used to annotate V, J and CDR3 in the TCR reads. Every sample was subsampled to the same number of TCRs (28,000) for the PS versus PT1 abundance plots. TCRs were defined as expanded if absent before sensitization and observed at least eight times at the 2-week time point. TCRdb trimmed the raw reads at Q25, called clones with MiXCR and kept productive beta chains. Rows are unified per CDR3 protein, each entry keeping the most common DNA and genes. The V and J calls follow TCRdb's processing rather than the paper's. For this sample the table gives 90,000 to 110,000 distinct CDR3 sequences, of which less than 10% were detected only once. The ten largest clones take up 3% to 3.5% of the sample.

A note on this clonotype: Its antigen specificity is not known. Per-base quality was not reported, and no clone a single base away is much larger than it.

The time point tag for this specimen amounts to: patch test 2, 6 weeks after DPC sensitization. Read against the paper, the sample's treatment or condition label means: therapeutic diphenylcyclopropenone sensitization with weekly scalp DPC. At every patch-test visit, the blood draw took place before the patch test was put on. Eligible patients were aged 18 to 70, diagnosed with alopecia, deemed suitable for DPC therapy, and excluded if pregnant. Unfractionated whole blood was collected in Tempus Blood RNA tubes, and total RNA was extracted from that blood. There are 15 amino acids in the CDR3, from cysteine to phenylalanine inclusive. The sequence is cut down to CDR3 DNA, 45 bases in frame from base 1. Based on the germline V gene (reference sequence), the CDR1 and CDR2 sequences are DFQATT and SNEGSKA. V gives up 5 bases and J gives up 4 bases, and the segment between their germline ends measures 18 bases.

The material sequenced was whole blood, taken in connection with sensitization to the hapten diphenylcyclopropenone (DPC). This receptor chain uses TRBV20-1 and TRBJ2-1, with no reliable assignment of the D segment. The sequence came from a woman aged 40-49 years with alopecia areata. Some clones in this sample may be carry-over from other donors' samples. The DNA reads TGCAGTGCTTACCGAGCGATAGGCCTTTACAATGAGCAGTTCTTC. Translated, it gives CSAYRAIGLYNEQFF.